A single sample is the source of the 19 T cell receptor beta chains below, sequenced in a study of T-cell memory formation after mild COVID-19. TCRdb reprocessed the 5' RACE reads with MiXCR, giving one entry per CDR3 protein. The table shows 350,000 to 450,000 distinct CDR3 sequences, with approximately 20% occurring only once. The sequencing input was PBMCs or a T cell subset sorted from them (not recorded which). Receptors originate from an adult woman who had mild COVID-19 (a few samples of this study predate the infection). Cell type and time point are not known.

There are a few counts of this clonotype. The chain couples TRBV28 to TRBJ2-7; D is perhaps TRBD2 (6 bases). The CDR3 loop spans 15 amino acids. Trimming shortened V by 1 base and J by 2 bases, and 12 bases separated the two germline ends. Germline V gene data show CDR1 as MDHEN and CDR2 as SYDVKM. The CDR3 DNA sequence: TGTGCCAGCAGTTTATTGGCGGGACTCCCCTACGAGCAGTACTTC. Its translation is CASSLLAGLPYEQYF.

The rearrangement joins TRBV27 to TRBJ1-1; D perhaps matches TRBD1 (5 bases). The CDR3 length is 15 residues. Germline lookup yields CDR1 MNHEY and CDR2 SMNVEV (reference sequence). V lost 2 bases, J lost 1 base, and 11 bases lay in between. CDR3 nucleotide sequence: TGTGCCAGCAGTTTAGTATCGACAGAGAACACTGAAGCTTTCTTT. It specifies CASSLVSTENTEAFF.

At least ten counts were recorded for this clonotype. The chain couples TRBV10-3 to TRBJ2-2; D perhaps matches TRBD1 (6 bases). The CDR3 is 16 amino acids. Germline V lookup: CDR1 ENHRY, CDR2 SYGVKD. The germline V and J ends were trimmed by 4 bases and 1 base, with 13 bases remaining between them. CDR3 residues: CAISGPSGQNTGELFF. CDR3 sequence (DNA): TGTGCCATCAGTGGACCTTCGGGACAGAACACCGGGGAGCTGTTTTTT.

Only a few counts were recorded for this clonotype. Its ends do not fully match the called genes, so a read error is possible. This chain joins TRBV12-3 or TRBV12-4 and TRBJ1-2, with D uncertain. The CDR3 runs 15 residues. CDR3 residues: CASSLTLLAYYGYIF. For the CDR3, the DNA is TGTGCCAGCAGTTTGACGCTGTTAGCATACTATGGCTACATCTTC.

V gene TRBV12-3 or TRBV12-4 combines with J gene TRBJ2-5, with TRBD2 matching over 9 bases. V was pared by 0 bases and J by 4 bases, with 9 bases of the junction left unmatched. This CDR3 contains 17 residues. The CDR3 DNA follows: TGTGCCAGCAGTTTAGCGCTAAGTAGCGGGAGCCCAGAGACCCAGTACTTC. Translation gives CASSLALSSGSPETQYF.

The J gene is TRBJ2-3, the V gene TRBV4-2; D possibly corresponds to TRBD2 (5 bases). V was shortened by 0 bases and J by 0 bases, with 13 bases between the two germline ends. Germline CDR1 is LGHNA and CDR2 is YNFKEQ. This CDR3 contains 17 residues. For the CDR3, the DNA is TGTGCCAGCAGCCAAGAGGGGTTCGGGAAAAGCACAGATACGCAGTATTTT. It translates to CASSQEGFGKSTDTQYF.

This clonotype was detected a few times. The rearrangement links TRBV2 to TRBJ2-3; 7 nucleotides agree with TRBD2. The germline CDR1 and CDR2 sequences are SNHLY and FYNNEI. Trimming took 5 bases from V and 0 from J; bases not matched to a gene: 5. CDR3 length: 15 residues. The chain's CDR3 is CASSSGLESTDTQYF. The CDR3 region has the DNA TGTGCCAGCAGTTCTGGACTAGAAAGCACAGATACGCAGTATTTT.

This chain connects TRBV28 to TRBJ2-7, with D maybe TRBD1 (6 bases). The V gene lost 2 bases and the J gene lost 3 bases, with 14 bases spanning the gap. The CDR3 is 15 residues long. Germline V CDR1 and CDR2: MDHEN, SYDVKM. The chain's CDR3 is CASSLTGLAFYEQYF. The CDR3 DNA reads TGTGCCAGCAGTTTAACAGGGCTAGCCTTCTACGAGCAGTACTTC.

This clonotype has a count of ten or more. V and J are TRBV19 and TRBJ1-1, with D maybe TRBD1 (6 bases). The CDR3 has 15 amino acids. The V end lost 7 bases, the J end lost 1 base, and 16 bases lay between the germline ends. Germline CDR1 is LNHDA and CDR2 is SQIVND (reference sequence). The CDR3 DNA follows: TGTGCCAGTACCCCATTCAGGGGCCCGAACACTGAAGCTTTCTTT. It encodes CASTPFRGPNTEAFF.

This rearrangement joins TRBV20-1 to TRBJ2-3; D perhaps matches TRBD1 (6 bases). CDR1 and CDR2 (germline): DFQATT, SNEGSKA (reference sequence). Trimming took off 5 bases at V and 5 bases at J, with 17 bases between the two ends. This CDR3 has 14 residues. The CDR3 DNA is TGCAGTGCTCCGAAATCAGGGGTCGGAGATACGCAGTATTTT. This codes for CSAPKSGVGDTQYF.

The rearrangement links TRBV4-1 to TRBJ2-7, with a weak D call TRBD2 (6 bases). Germline V gives CDR1 MGHRA, CDR2 YSYEKL. This CDR3 contains 17 residues. The V end was cut by 3 bases, the J end by 2 bases, with 20 bases between. Here the CDR3 reads CASSQQDGGLDPYEQYF. The CDR3, as DNA: TGCGCCAGCAGCCAGCAAGACGGGGGACTCGACCCCTACGAGCAGTACTTC.

In this sample, this clonotype turned up many times. This chain joins TRBV12-3 or TRBV12-4 and TRBJ1-6; weak D call: TRBD1 (5 bases). Trimming removed 5 bases from V and 7 bases from J, with 21 bases in between. The CDR3 is 17 amino acids. The CDR3: CASSPTGGRTENSPLHF. The CDR3 DNA reads as TGTGCCAGCAGTCCCACCGGGGGGAGGACGGAGAATTCACCCCTCCACTTT.

The chain couples TRBV29-1 to TRBJ2-7, with 7 bases fitting TRBD2. Germline CDR1 and CDR2: SQVTM and ANQGSEA. The length of the CDR3 is 14 residues. The ends lost 4 bases at V and 2 bases at J; junction bases unmatched: 8. This CDR3 reads CSVGSTSVPYEQYF. The CDR3 DNA sequence: TGCAGCGTTGGGAGTACTAGCGTCCCCTACGAGCAGTACTTC.

The genes are TRBV29-1 and TRBJ1-4; no firm D call. The CDR3 runs 12 residues. CDR1 and CDR2 from the germline V gene are SQVTM and ANQGSEA. Trimming removed 6 bases at V and 0 bases at J, with 5 bases between. CDR3 in amino acids: CSVGTTNEKLFF. In DNA form, the CDR3 reads TGCAGCGTGGGGACAACTAATGAAAAACTGTTTTTT.

This clonotype was seen more than once but under ten times. The chain carries TRBV10-3 and TRBJ2-3; TRBD1 or TRBD2 may be the D gene (5 bases each). The germline V gene encodes CDR1 ENHRY and CDR2 SYGVKD. V lost 0 bases to trimming and J lost 4 bases, with 11 bases between them. The CDR3 runs 15 residues. The CDR3 DNA reads TGTGCCATCAGTGAGTCGGCCCAGGGAGCAGATACGCAGTATTTT. It translates to CAISESAQGADTQYF.

The chain links TRBV29-1 to TRBJ2-1, with 8 bases that match TRBD1. Germline values: CDR1 SQVTM, CDR2 ANQGSEA. V lost 6 bases and J lost 5; bases outside the gene matches: 9. This CDR3 region has 14 residues. CDR3: CSVPRQGKNNEQFF. The CDR3 DNA reads TGCAGCGTACCCCGACAGGGGAAAAACAATGAGCAGTTCTTC.

The V call is TRBV12-3 or TRBV12-4, the J call TRBJ2-1; 8 bases agree with TRBD1. The trim removed 3 bases at V and 7 bases at J, leaving 8 bases unmatched. CDR3 length: 15 residues. The CDR3, as DNA: TGTGCCAGCAGTTTCGACAGGGGTGTGGGGAATGAGCAGTTCTTC. As protein: CASSFDRGVGNEQFF.

The rearrangement uses TRBV20-1 and TRBJ2-7, with a tentative D call TRBD1 (6 bases). Germline CDR1 is DFQATT and CDR2 is SNEGSKA (reference sequence). This CDR3 has 13 amino acids. Trimming took 7 bases from V and 0 from J, leaving 13 bases between them. DNA of the CDR3: TGCAGTGTCGCCAGGACAGTCTCCTACGAGCAGTACTTC. It codes for CSVARTVSYEQYF.

This chain links TRBV4-2 with TRBJ2-7; a weak D match, TRBD2 (5 bases). CDR3 size: 12 residues. Trimming took 1 base from V and 7 from J, leaving 8 bases between them. Germline V gives CDR1 LGHNA, CDR2 YNFKEQ. CDR3 bases: TGTGCCAGCAGCCAAGGGCCGGGAGAGCAGTACTTC. This translates into CASSQGPGEQYF.